This entry is about one TCR beta chain. This entry comes from a study of blood T cell repertoires in COVID-19. On the study more broadly: Material from acute and convalescent COVID-19 was sourced from the United States, Italy and Spain. The cDNA or gDNA used as material had been derived from T cells, B-cell-depleted T cells, or PBMCs.

How the authors handled the data: Researchers report that nucleated cell counts were estimated from reference gene primer amplification. Profiling relied on immunoSEQ multiplex PCR, and the TCRdb table lists in-frame clones only, not all of them. That table furnishes V, J and clone size, whereas the DNA furnished D and trimming. The sample has about 220,000 clones; more than 75% are singletons. The CDR3 runs to 17 residues. V was clipped by 4 bases and J by 0 bases, with 17 bases between them. Per the germline V gene, CDR1 is SGHRS and CDR2 is YFSETQ. The V gene is TRBV5-1, the J gene TRBJ2-1; tentatively, D is TRBD1 (5 bases). The sequencing sample was made of peripheral blood. This sequence was found in a human donor in a cohort sampled during active COVID-19. CDR3 amino acids: CASSPGYITGSYNEQFF. In nucleotides, the CDR3 is TGCGCCAGCAGCCCCGGTTATATCACAGGCTCCTACAATGAGCAGTTCTTC.